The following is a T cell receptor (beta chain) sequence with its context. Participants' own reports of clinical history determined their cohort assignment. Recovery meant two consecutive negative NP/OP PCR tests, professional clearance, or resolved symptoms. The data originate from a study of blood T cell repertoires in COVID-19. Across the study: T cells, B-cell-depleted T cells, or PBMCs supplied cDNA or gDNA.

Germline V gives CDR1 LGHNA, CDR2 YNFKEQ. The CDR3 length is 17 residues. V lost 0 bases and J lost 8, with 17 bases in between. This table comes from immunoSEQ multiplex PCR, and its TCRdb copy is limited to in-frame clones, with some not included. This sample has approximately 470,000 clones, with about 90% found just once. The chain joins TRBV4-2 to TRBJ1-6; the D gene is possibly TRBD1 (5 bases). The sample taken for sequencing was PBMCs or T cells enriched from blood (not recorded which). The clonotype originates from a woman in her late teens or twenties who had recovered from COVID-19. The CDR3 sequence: CASSQDLAWGGDSPLHF. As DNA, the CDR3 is TGTGCCAGCAGCCAAGACCTGGCATGGGGGGGGGATTCACCCCTCCACTTT.